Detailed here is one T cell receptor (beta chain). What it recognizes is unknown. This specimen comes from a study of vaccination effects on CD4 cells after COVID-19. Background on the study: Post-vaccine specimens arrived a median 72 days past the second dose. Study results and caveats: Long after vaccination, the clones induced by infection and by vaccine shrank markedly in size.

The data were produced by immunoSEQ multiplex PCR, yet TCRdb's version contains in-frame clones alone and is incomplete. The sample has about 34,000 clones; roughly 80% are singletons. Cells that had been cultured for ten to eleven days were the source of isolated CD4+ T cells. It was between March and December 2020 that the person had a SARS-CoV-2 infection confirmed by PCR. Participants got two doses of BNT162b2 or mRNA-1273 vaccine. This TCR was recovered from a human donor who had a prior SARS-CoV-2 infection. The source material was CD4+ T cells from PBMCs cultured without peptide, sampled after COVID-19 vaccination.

The CDR3 sequence is CASSRGQRYGQEQFF. For the CDR3, the DNA is TGTGCCAGCAGCCGAGGACAACGGTATGGGCAAGAGCAGTTCTTC. The V call is TRBV7-9, the J call TRBJ2-1; the D gene is possibly TRBD1 (5 bases). Looked up from germline, CDR1 is SEHNR and CDR2 is FQNEAQ (reference sequence). The CDR3 contains 15 residues. Trimming stripped 5 bases from V and 10 bases from J, with 21 bases between.